The text below deals with one T cell receptor (beta chain). Antigen unknown. This sample stems from a study of shared clonotypes between healthy human individuals. Notes on the study in general: On the whole, naive subsets had larger estimated richness than memory subsets had.

Original processing notes: ImmunoSEQ junction-only sequences lacked quality scores, so their filtering differed. The assay was immunoSEQ multiplex PCR, and TCRdb's table has in-frame clones only and misses some. V, J and clone size derive from that table, while D and trimming were established from the DNA sequence. This sample has roughly 410,000 clones, with 95% to 97% found just once. The V end was cut by 5 bases, the J end by 4 bases, with 18 bases between. This CDR3 is built from 15 residues. Germline V gives CDR1 SEHNR, CDR2 FQNEAQ (reference sequence). Material for sequencing was memory CD8+ T cells sorted from blood. The subset is: CD45RO+ cells pooled with CCR7-negative TemRA cells. The TCR sequence derives from a man aged 25 to 40 in good health. This chain connects TRBV7-9 to TRBJ2-7, with D possibly being TRBD1 or TRBD2 (5 bases each). CDR3: CASSTRPGPLYEQYF. The CDR3 nucleotides read TGTGCCAGCAGCACAAGACCGGGACCTTTATACGAGCAGTACTTC.